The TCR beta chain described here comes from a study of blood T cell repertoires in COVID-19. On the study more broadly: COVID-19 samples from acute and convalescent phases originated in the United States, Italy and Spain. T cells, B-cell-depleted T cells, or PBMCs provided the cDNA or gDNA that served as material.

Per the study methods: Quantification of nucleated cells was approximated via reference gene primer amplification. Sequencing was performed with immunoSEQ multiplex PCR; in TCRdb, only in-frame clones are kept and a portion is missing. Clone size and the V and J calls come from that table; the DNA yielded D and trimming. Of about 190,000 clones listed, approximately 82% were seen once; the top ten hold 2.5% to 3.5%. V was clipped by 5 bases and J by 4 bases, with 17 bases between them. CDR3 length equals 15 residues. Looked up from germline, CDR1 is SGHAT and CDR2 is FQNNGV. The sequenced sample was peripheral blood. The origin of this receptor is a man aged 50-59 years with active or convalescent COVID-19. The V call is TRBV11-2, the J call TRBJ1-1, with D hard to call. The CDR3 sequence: CASSHLRGRTTEAFF. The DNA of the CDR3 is TGTGCCAGCAGCCACCTCCGCGGGCGGACCACTGAAGCTTTCTTT.